The 26 T cell receptor beta chains listed next were all sequenced from one sample in a study of early T cells in non-severe SARS-CoV-2 infection. TCRdb passed the 5' RACE reads through MiXCR, listing each CDR3 protein once. Of over 75,000 distinct CDR3 sequences listed, around 14% are singletons. Source material: whole blood. These TCRs come from an adult who was a healthcare worker with PCR-confirmed SARS-CoV-2 infection or an uninfected control (not recorded which).

CDR3 nucleotides: TGTGCCAGCAGCTTAGTTGGGCCAGGGGGACGCCCGAGGACCGGGGAGCTGTTTTTT. This sequence encodes CASSLVGPGGRPRTGELFF. This sequence joins TRBV7-8 and TRBJ2-2; 7 bases are shared with TRBD1. Germline V gene sequence: CDR1 SGHVS, CDR2 FQNEAQ. The CDR3 length is 19 residues. V dropped 1 base and J dropped 5; count of bases not matched to a gene: 16. Drawing the rest from reference TRBV7-8 and TRBJ2-2, the complete variable domain is GAGVSQSPRYKVAKRGQDVALRCDPISGHVSLFWYQQALGQGPEFLTYFQNEAQLDKSGLPSDRFFAERPEGSVSTLKIQRTQQEDSAVYLCASSLVGPGGRPRTGELFFGEGSRLTVL.

The J gene is TRBJ1-5, the V gene TRBV6-5; D not certain. This CDR3 has 13 residues. V was trimmed by 5 bases and J by 1 base, leaving 6 bases between them. The V gene's germline CDR1 is MNHEY and CDR2 SVGAGI. CDR3 region: CASSRTSNQPQHF. The CDR3 DNA reads TGTGCCAGCAGTAGAACGAGCAATCAGCCCCAGCATTTT.

This clonotype was counted between two and nine times. V and J are TRBV2 and TRBJ2-7, with 7 bases that match TRBD2. This CDR3 has 15 residues. Per the germline V gene, CDR1 is SNHLY and CDR2 is FYNNEI. J gave up 3 bases and V 2 bases, and 7 bases lay outside the gene matches. DNA of the CDR3: TGTGCCAGCAGTGAAATGCCGGGGGGAGGCTACGAGCAGTACTTC. It translates to CASSEMPGGGYEQYF.

The chain has TRBV2 and TRBJ2-2; D gene ambiguous. With 2 bases removed from V and 6 bases from J, the gap between germline ends came to 10 bases. This CDR3 is built from 14 residues. The V gene's germline CDR1 is SNHLY and CDR2 FYNNEI. The CDR3, as DNA: TGTGCCAGCAGTGAATCCCTGGCCGCCGGGGAGCTGTTTTTT. This encodes CASSESLAAGELFF.

The chain has TRBV29-1 and TRBJ1-2; no reliable D call. The CDR3 consists of 13 residues. V was trimmed by 4 bases and J by 6 bases, leaving 15 bases between them. Germline V gene sequence: CDR1 SQVTM, CDR2 ANQGSEA. The CDR3 spells CSVVKPARNGYTF. For the CDR3, the DNA is TGCAGCGTTGTGAAGCCAGCGAGGAATGGCTACACCTTC.

With respect to this clonotype: The junction and the germline gene differ at one end; a read error may be behind it. The chain recombines TRBV29-1 with TRBJ2-7; TRBD2 matches 7 bases. Germline V gene lookup returns CDR1 SQVTM and CDR2 ANQGSEA. This CDR3 region has 13 residues. CDR3 coding DNA: TGCAGCGTCCGGGAGGCCACGGCCTACGAGCAGTATTTC. Translation gives CSVREATAYEQYF.

This sequence joins TRBV10-1 and TRBJ2-1, with D maybe TRBD2 (5 bases). Trimming pared 4 bases from V and 6 bases from J, leaving 10 bases between. The length of the CDR3 is 13 residues. The germline gives CDR1 WNHNN, CDR2 SYGVQD (reference sequence). The CDR3 nucleotides are TGCGCCAGCAGTGCAAACGGGGTCAATGAGCAGTTCTTC. This codes for CASSANGVNEQFF.

This chain joins TRBV5-4 and TRBJ2-2; D call uncertain. The germline V gene encodes CDR1 SGHNT and CDR2 YYREEE (reference sequence). This CDR3 comprises 16 residues. V lost 4 bases and J lost 6, with 19 bases in between. The CDR3 region has the DNA TGTGCCAGCAGCCGGAAAAACCCGGGCGATGCCGGGGAGCTGTTTTTT. This encodes CASSRKNPGDAGELFF.

This clonotype has just a few counts. V gene TRBV6-1 combines with J gene TRBJ2-5; perhaps D is TRBD1 or TRBD2 (5 bases each). The germline gives CDR1 MNHNS, CDR2 SASEGT. CDR3 length equals 13 residues. With 11 bases removed from V and 7 bases from J, the gap between germline ends came to 20 bases. The CDR3 DNA reads as TGTGCCGGGAGATTTGACAGAGCCCGGACCCAGTACTTC. It specifies CAGRFDRARTQYF.

The chain recombines TRBV6-5 with TRBJ1-6; possible D gene TRBD1, 5 bases. This CDR3 has 16 residues. V lost 4 bases, J lost 3 bases, and 13 bases lay in between. The germline CDR1 and CDR2 sequences are MNHEY and SVGAGI. CDR3 DNA: TGTGCCAGCAGTTCCGAAGGGGCTCTCTATAATTCACCCCTCCACTTT. Its protein product is CASSSEGALYNSPLHF.

This clonotype came up many times. V and J are TRBV2 and TRBJ1-3; no clear D. The CDR3 length is 13 residues. Between the trimmed V and J ends, which lost 6 bases and 0 bases, there was a span of 6 bases. Germline-derived CDR1 and CDR2 are SNHLY and FYNNEI. The CDR3 region is CASRADSGNTIYF. DNA for the CDR3: TGTGCCAGCAGGGCGGACTCTGGAAACACCATATATTTT.

This clonotype was counted at least ten times. V is TRBV29-1 and J is TRBJ2-5; D uncertain. This CDR3 spans 10 amino acids. Germline V CDR1 and CDR2: SQVTM, ANQGSEA. The germline V and J ends were trimmed by 0 bases and 4 bases, with 0 bases remaining between them. The CDR3 DNA is TGCAGCGTTGAAGAAGAGACCCAGTACTTC. Translating gives CSVEEETQYF.

Only a few counts were recorded for this clonotype. CDR3 in DNA: TGTGCCAGCAGCTTGGCCAGAGCGCGGCAAGAGACCCAGTACTTC. The encoded protein is CASSLARARQETQYF. The rearrangement links TRBV5-4 to TRBJ2-5; D gene unclear. CDR3 length equals 15 residues. Per germline, CDR1 SGHNT and CDR2 YYREEE (reference sequence). V lost 0 bases to trimming and J lost 2 bases, with 11 bases between them.

This clonotype has only a few counts. This chain links TRBV6-4 with TRBJ1-6, with a tentative D call TRBD1 (5 bases). The CDR3 spans 14 residues. V lost 5 bases, J lost 5 bases, and 10 bases lay in between. Germline V gene data show CDR1 as MRHNA and CDR2 as SNTAGT. The CDR3 nucleotides read TGTGCCAGCAGTCTTCTGGGGGATAATTCACCCCTCCACTTT. Translating gives CASSLLGDNSPLHF.

This clonotype was observed many times. V gene TRBV18 combines with J gene TRBJ1-4; D is unclear. Germline V lookup: CDR1 KGHSH, CDR2 LQKENI. The CDR3 covers 13 residues. The V end was cut by 3 bases, the J end by 4 bases, with 6 bases between. CDR3 DNA sequence: TGTGCCAGCTCACCTTCCTATAATGAAAAACTGTTTTTT. The encoded protein is CASSPSYNEKLFF. Using reference TRBV18 and TRBJ1-4 for the parts outside the CDR3, the full variable domain is NAGVMQNPRHLVRRRGQEARLRCSPMKGHSHVYWYRQLPEEGLKFMVYLQKENIIDESGMPKERFSAEFPKEGPSILRIQQVVRGDSAAYFCASSPSYNEKLFFGSGTQLSVL.

This clonotype occurred a few times. The genes are TRBV11-2 and TRBJ2-1, with 9 bases identical to TRBD2. CDR1 is SGHAT, CDR2 FQNNGV, per germline. V shed 4 bases, J shed 3 bases, and the junction held 4 bases outside the gene matches. The CDR3 runs to 15 residues. DNA for the CDR3: TGTGCCAGCAGCTCCGGGACTAGCTACTACAATGAGCAGTTCTTC. It translates to CASSSGTSYYNEQFF. The full variable domain, with the rest looked up from reference TRBV11-2 and TRBJ2-1, is EAGVAQSPRYKIIEKRQSVAFWCNPISGHATLYWYQQILGQGPKLLIQFQNNGVVDDSQLPKDRFSAERLKGVDSTLKIQPAKLEDSAVYLCASSSGTSYYNEQFFGPGTRLTVL.

This clonotype appeared a few times. The chain couples TRBV5-1 to TRBJ1-6; 9 nucleotides agree with TRBD1. V shed 5 bases, J shed 9 bases, and the junction held 3 bases outside the gene matches. Germline CDR1 SGHRS, CDR2 YFSETQ. The CDR3 covers 13 residues. As DNA, the CDR3 is TGCGCCAGCAGGGACAGGGGCGGTTCACCCCTCCACTTT. It translates to CASRDRGGSPLHF.

The chain joins TRBV29-1 to TRBJ1-1, with D perhaps matching TRBD1 (5 bases). The length of the CDR3 is 11 residues. CDR1 is SQVTM and CDR2 is ANQGSEA in the germline V gene. The ends were cut back, 6 bases at V and 7 bases at J, with 12 bases in the middle. The CDR3 here is CSVALQDEAFF. CDR3 DNA: TGCAGCGTCGCCCTACAGGATGAAGCTTTCTTT.

This chain links TRBV12-2 with TRBJ2-7; TRBD1, the table's D call, lacks a check against the DNA. TRBV12-2 is a pseudogene locus. CDR3 length equals 16 residues. CDR3 bases: TGTGCAAGTCGCTTAGCGCGGTCCAGGGACCCTTACGAGCAGTACTTC. Translated: CASRLARSRDPYEQYF.

In its sample, this clonotype was seen a few times. The CDR3 region is CASSPPGETQYF. The CDR3 coding sequence is TGTGCCAGCTCACCACCGGGAGAGACCCAGTACTTC. The chain employs TRBV18 and TRBJ2-5; D uncertain. In germline, CDR1 is KGHSH, CDR2 LQKENI. The CDR3 is made up of 12 amino acids. Trimming shortened V by 0 bases and J by 4 bases, and 3 bases separated the two germline ends.

This clonotype was detected many times. The chain joins TRBV20-1 to TRBJ2-2; 7 nucleotides agree with TRBD1. Germline assignment: CDR1 DFQATT and CDR2 SNEGSKA (reference sequence). The CDR3 is 13 residues long. J gave up 4 bases and V 5 bases, and 4 bases lay outside the gene matches. CDR3 sequence: CSARGQVTGELFF. The DNA of the CDR3 is TGCAGTGCTCGCGGACAGGTCACCGGGGAGCTGTTTTTT.

A few counts support this clonotype. The rearrangement joins TRBV6-5 to TRBJ2-3; 9 positions agree with TRBD2. The length of the CDR3 is 17 residues. Germline V gene data show CDR1 as MNHEY and CDR2 as SVGAGI. With V trimmed by 5 bases and J by 1 base, 10 bases remained unmatched. CDR3: CASSRSGSSGGTDTQYF. CDR3 sequence (DNA): TGTGCCAGCAGTCGCAGCGGGTCTAGCGGGGGCACAGATACGCAGTATTTT.

This clonotype was counted ten times or more. The V gene is TRBV4-3, the J gene TRBJ1-1, with unresolved D. The CDR3 extends over 15 amino acids. Germline lookup yields CDR1 LGHNA and CDR2 YSLEER. V was clipped by 0 bases and J by 1 base, with 9 bases between them. The CDR3 loop is CASSQEPGTNTEAFF. The CDR3 coding sequence is TGCGCCAGCAGCCAAGAGCCAGGCACGAACACTGAAGCTTTCTTT.

This clonotype was recorded many times. V is TRBV10-1 and J is TRBJ2-1, with 11 bases identical to TRBD2. The junction had 9 bases not matched to a gene; V was cut back by 4 bases and J by 7 bases. Germline CDR1 reads WNHNN; CDR2 reads SYGVQD (reference sequence). The CDR3 contains 16 residues. CDR3 nucleotides: TGCGCCAGCAGTGGATCACTAGCGGGGGTTCGTAATGAGCAGTTCTTC. Amino acids: CASSGSLAGVRNEQFF.

This clonotype was recorded many times. V is TRBV20-1 and J is TRBJ1-1, with D hard to call. Germline loops: CDR1 DFQATT, CDR2 SNEGSKA (reference sequence). Trimming took off 6 bases at V and 4 bases at J, with 9 bases between the two ends. This CDR3 has 11 residues. CDR3 region: CSAAVATEAFF. CDR3 DNA sequence: TGCAGTGCAGCAGTAGCCACTGAAGCTTTCTTT.

This clonotype was seen just once. The chain recombines TRBV28 with TRBJ2-3; a possible D gene is TRBD1 (5 bases). The CDR3 is made up of 14 amino acids. The germline gives CDR1 MDHEN, CDR2 SYDVKM. The germline V and J ends were trimmed by 4 bases and 2 bases, with 10 bases remaining between them. The DNA for the CDR3 is TGTGCCAGCAGTTCCCGACAGACCACAGATACGCAGTATTTT. It specifies CASSSRQTTDTQYF.